The 25 T cell receptor beta chains below were found in one sample sequenced in a study of technical replicates of blood from a handful of donors. Clones were read by immunoSEQ multiplex PCR, and TCRdb kept only the in-frame ones, dropping some. There are about 70,000 clones in the sample; 94% occur only once, and 0.3% to 0.5% lies in the top ten. Input material: T cells isolated from PBMCs. These receptors were taken from a human donor in good health.

This chain connects TRBV7-3 to TRBJ2-1; 12 positions match TRBD1. Germline CDR1 SGHTA, CDR2 FQGTGA. After removal of 8 bases from V and 6 bases from J, the junction contained 8 bases not matched to a gene. The CDR3 extends over 15 amino acids. The CDR3: CASAGTGGQGNEQFF. The DNA of the CDR3 is TGTGCCAGCGCCGGGACAGGGGGCCAAGGCAATGAGCAGTTCTTC.

The chain employs TRBV28 and TRBJ2-7; a weak D match, TRBD1 (5 bases). This CDR3 contains 13 residues. V shed 4 bases and J shed 0 bases, with 7 bases lying between them. CDR1 MDHEN and CDR2 SYDVKM come from the germline V gene. CDR3 DNA: TGTGCCAGCAGTTGGGGCACCTCCTACGAGCAGTACTTC. As protein: CASSWGTSYEQYF.

The chain couples TRBV19 to TRBJ1-1; no definite D call. The length of the CDR3 is 11 residues. Trimming pared 5 bases from V and 11 bases from J, leaving 12 bases between. The germline V gene encodes CDR1 LNHDA and CDR2 SQIVND (reference sequence). The CDR3 DNA reads as TGTGCCAGTAGTCAATCATGGAGGGCTTTCTTT. It specifies CASSQSWRAFF.

The DNA for the CDR3 is TGTGCCAGCTTCAGGACTAGCGGGTTAGAGACCCAGTACTTC. Its protein product is CASFRTSGLETQYF. This chain links TRBV6-1 with TRBJ2-5, with 11 bases fitting TRBD2. Germline V gene lookup returns CDR1 MNHNS and CDR2 SASEGT. The CDR3 extends over 14 amino acids. The V gene end was trimmed by 8 bases and the J gene end by 4 bases; junction bases not matched to a gene: 6.

The chain uses TRBV30 and TRBJ1-2; D unclear. The CDR3 has 12 amino acids. Trimming removed 2 bases at V and 2 bases at J, with 6 bases between. CDR1 GTSNPN and CDR2 SVGIG come from the germline V gene (reference sequence). DNA of the CDR3: TGTGCCTGGAGTTCACAGAACTATGGCTACACCTTC. This sequence encodes CAWSSQNYGYTF.

The chain employs TRBV5-4 and TRBJ2-3; TRBD2 might be the D (5 bases). There are 13 residues in the CDR3. Trimming left V 0 bases short and J 6 bases short, with 8 bases between. CDR1 and CDR2 from the germline V gene are SGHNT and YYREEE (reference sequence). CDR3 residues: CASSLELGDTQYF. The CDR3 region has the DNA TGTGCCAGCAGCTTGGAACTAGGGGATACGCAGTATTTT.

This clone was seen a single time. The V and J genes are TRBV10-3 and TRBJ1-4; D is undetermined. The germline V and J ends were trimmed by 7 bases and 5 bases, with 11 bases remaining between them. Germline CDR1 and CDR2: ENHRY and SYGVKD. The CDR3 spans 13 residues. The DNA for the CDR3 is TGTGCCATCAATGCAGGAGGAAATGAAAAACTGTTTTTT. This codes for CAINAGGNEKLFF.

The V gene is TRBV15, the J gene TRBJ2-1; no definite D call. The V gene lost 5 bases and the J gene lost 7 bases, with 15 bases spanning the gap. The CDR3 consists of 14 residues. Germline assignment: CDR1 LNHNV and CDR2 YYDKDF (reference sequence). The CDR3: CATSPSAIRNEQFF. The CDR3, as DNA: TGTGCCACCAGCCCGAGCGCTATCCGGAATGAGCAGTTCTTC.

The genes are TRBV9 and TRBJ2-1, with 7 bases that match TRBD1. The CDR3 runs 17 residues. The germline CDR1 and CDR2 sequences are SGDLS and YYNGEE. V lost 2 bases and J lost 4; bases outside the gene matches: 12. The CDR3 here is CASSVYSGTEPYNEQFF. The CDR3 nucleotides read TGTGCCAGCAGCGTCTACTCGGGGACAGAGCCATACAATGAGCAGTTCTTC.

CDR3 coding DNA: TGCGCCAGCAGCCAAGCGTACTTTTACTACGAGCAGTACTTC. It yields the protein CASSQAYFYYEQYF. This chain connects TRBV4-1 to TRBJ2-7, with D unclear. The CDR3 covers 14 residues. Germline V gene sequence: CDR1 MGHRA, CDR2 YSYEKL. V was cut by 1 base and J by 3 bases, with 10 bases left in between.

This chain joins TRBV30 and TRBJ2-1, with 9 bases fitting TRBD1. This CDR3 spans 14 amino acids. Germline lookup yields CDR1 GTSNPN and CDR2 SVGIG (reference sequence). V shed 2 bases and J 9 bases; nucleotides not matched to a gene: 8. This CDR3 is CAWSYRGQLGEQFF. Here the CDR3 DNA reads TGTGCCTGGAGTTACAGGGGGCAACTGGGTGAGCAGTTCTTC.

The sample holds one count of this clone. The V gene is TRBV9, the J gene TRBJ2-5; 9 bases map to TRBD1. The CDR3 contains 15 residues. J gave up 5 bases and V 1 base, and 6 bases lay outside the gene matches. Germline lookup yields CDR1 SGDLS and CDR2 YYNGEE. The CDR3: CASSVQTGGGETQYF. CDR3 coding DNA: TGTGCCAGCAGCGTACAGACAGGGGGAGGTGAGACCCAGTACTTC.

J is TRBJ2-2 and V is TRBV7-9; D possibly corresponds to TRBD1 (6 bases). This CDR3 is built from 15 residues. V lost 6 bases, J lost 4 bases, and 15 bases lay in between. Looked up from germline, CDR1 is SEHNR and CDR2 is FQNEAQ (reference sequence). CDR3 DNA sequence: TGTGCCAGCAGATCAGGGACAATGAGCACCGGGGAGCTGTTTTTT. Its translation is CASRSGTMSTGELFF.

The chain is built from TRBV19 and TRBJ2-2, with 9 positions matching TRBD2. Germline loops: CDR1 LNHDA, CDR2 SQIVND (reference sequence). V gave up 11 bases and J gave up 4 bases; unmatched junction bases: 5. CDR3 length: 13 residues. The CDR3 nucleotides are TGTGCCGCCGTTAGCGGGAGCACCGGGGAGCTGTTTTTT. Protein product: CAAVSGSTGELFF.

This chain uses TRBV9 with TRBJ1-1; D uncertain. This CDR3 is built from 13 residues. Trimming stripped 4 bases from V and 5 bases from J, with 12 bases between. Per germline, CDR1 SGDLS and CDR2 YYNGEE. CDR3 bases: TGTGCCAGCAGCCCCCTTCCGGGTACTGAAGCTTTCTTT. Protein: CASSPLPGTEAFF.

The table lists this clone with a count of one. This chain joins TRBV28 and TRBJ2-7; D may be TRBD1 (5 bases). Germline V lookup: CDR1 MDHEN, CDR2 SYDVKM. The CDR3 length is 15 residues. The V gene lost 8 bases and the J gene lost 1 base, with 18 bases spanning the gap. CDR3 bases: TGTGCCAGCGAGCAGACAGCAGGTGGGTCCTACGAGCAGTACTTC. Translating it yields CASEQTAGGSYEQYF. The entire variable domain, with the rest obtained from reference TRBV28 and TRBJ2-7, is as follows: DVKVTQSSRYLVKRTGEKVFLECVQDMDHENMFWYRQDPGLGLRLIYFSYDVKMKEKGDIPEGYSVSREKKERFSLILESASTNQTSMYLCASEQTAGGSYEQYFGPGTRLTVT.

The J gene is TRBJ2-5, the V gene TRBV29-1; 7 bases align to TRBD2. CDR1 is SQVTM and CDR2 is ANQGSEA in the germline V gene. There are 15 residues in the CDR3. V was pared by 8 bases and J by 3 bases, with 15 bases of the junction left unmatched. The CDR3 region is CSTGGGKGLEETQYF. The CDR3 DNA sequence: TGCAGCACCGGCGGGGGAAAAGGCCTAGAAGAGACCCAGTACTTC. Combining the CDR3 with reference TRBV29-1 and TRBJ2-5 gives the whole variable domain SAVISQKPSRDICQRGTSLTIQCQVDSQVTMMFWYRQQPGQSLTLIATANQGSEATYESGFVIDKFPISRPNLTFSTLTVSNMSPEDSSIYLCSTGGGKGLEETQYFGPGTRLLVL.

The gene calls are TRBV7-7 and TRBJ2-3; the match to TRBD2 covers 10 bases. The ends lost 1 base at V and 6 bases at J; junction bases unmatched: 7. The CDR3 is 16 amino acids. Germline CDR1 reads SSHAT; CDR2 reads FNYEAQ (reference sequence). The CDR3 loop reads CASSLEQAGGLDTQYF. CDR3 nucleotide sequence: TGTGCCAGCAGCTTAGAGCAAGCGGGAGGGTTGGATACGCAGTATTTT.

The chain is built from TRBV4-2 and TRBJ2-1; D is perhaps TRBD1 (6 bases). The germline gives CDR1 LGHNA, CDR2 YNFKEQ. The CDR3 totals 16 residues. V was clipped by 3 bases and J by 2 bases, with 14 bases between them. The CDR3 loop reads CASSHSDRQTYNEQFF. The DNA of the CDR3 is TGTGCCAGCAGCCACTCCGACAGGCAAACCTACAATGAGCAGTTCTTC.

The chain combines TRBV19 with TRBJ1-1; D is unresolved. The CDR3 extends over 15 amino acids. Trimming took 5 bases from V and 3 from J, leaving 16 bases between them. CDR1 is LNHDA, CDR2 SQIVND, per germline (reference sequence). CDR3 in amino acids: CASSFFRERDTEAFF. The CDR3, as DNA: TGTGCCAGTAGTTTCTTTCGGGAGAGGGACACTGAAGCTTTCTTT.

The gene calls are TRBV4-3 and TRBJ2-2; D not resolved. This CDR3 spans 17 amino acids. Trimming took 3 bases from V and 5 from J, leaving 19 bases between them. Germline V gene data show CDR1 as LGHNA and CDR2 as YSLEER. CDR3 sequence (DNA): TGCGCCAGCAGCCATCATTTCGCCTTGCGCGATACCGGGGAGCTGTTTTTT. It yields the protein CASSHHFALRDTGELFF.

The gene calls are TRBV5-4 and TRBJ2-5, with D perhaps TRBD1 (7 bases). The length of the CDR3 is 15 residues. Trimming cost V 4 bases and J 6 bases, with 19 bases left between them. Germline CDR1 reads SGHNT; CDR2 reads YYREEE (reference sequence). This CDR3 is CASSTTETGRQTQYF. The CDR3 coding sequence is TGTGCCAGCAGCACTACGGAGACAGGGAGGCAGACCCAGTACTTC.

This sequence joins TRBV7-8 and TRBJ1-5; TRBD1 might be the D (6 bases). Germline loops: CDR1 SGHVS, CDR2 FQNEAQ. Trimming pared 5 bases from V and 3 bases from J, leaving 14 bases between. This CDR3 spans 15 amino acids. CDR3 in amino acids: CASSRGGSFNQPQHF. In nucleotides, the CDR3 is TGTGCCAGCAGCCGGGGGGGCAGTTTCAATCAGCCCCAGCATTTT.

The chain employs TRBV6-4 and TRBJ2-3; D remains ambiguous. With 4 bases removed from V and 1 base from J, the gap between germline ends came to 9 bases. Germline lookup yields CDR1 MRHNA and CDR2 SNTAGT. The CDR3 is made up of 14 amino acids. The CDR3 DNA follows: TGTGCCAGCAGTGCGGCGGTGGGCACAGATACGCAGTATTTT. It specifies CASSAAVGTDTQYF.

The chain recombines TRBV27 with TRBJ2-2; possibly TRBD2 for D (6 bases). Per germline, CDR1 MNHEY and CDR2 SMNVEV (reference sequence). Trimming removed 10 bases from V and 1 base from J, with 7 bases in between. CDR3 length: 12 residues. CDR3 in amino acids: CATGGNTGELFF. CDR3 nucleotide sequence: TGTGCCACCGGGGGGAACACCGGGGAGCTGTTTTTT.